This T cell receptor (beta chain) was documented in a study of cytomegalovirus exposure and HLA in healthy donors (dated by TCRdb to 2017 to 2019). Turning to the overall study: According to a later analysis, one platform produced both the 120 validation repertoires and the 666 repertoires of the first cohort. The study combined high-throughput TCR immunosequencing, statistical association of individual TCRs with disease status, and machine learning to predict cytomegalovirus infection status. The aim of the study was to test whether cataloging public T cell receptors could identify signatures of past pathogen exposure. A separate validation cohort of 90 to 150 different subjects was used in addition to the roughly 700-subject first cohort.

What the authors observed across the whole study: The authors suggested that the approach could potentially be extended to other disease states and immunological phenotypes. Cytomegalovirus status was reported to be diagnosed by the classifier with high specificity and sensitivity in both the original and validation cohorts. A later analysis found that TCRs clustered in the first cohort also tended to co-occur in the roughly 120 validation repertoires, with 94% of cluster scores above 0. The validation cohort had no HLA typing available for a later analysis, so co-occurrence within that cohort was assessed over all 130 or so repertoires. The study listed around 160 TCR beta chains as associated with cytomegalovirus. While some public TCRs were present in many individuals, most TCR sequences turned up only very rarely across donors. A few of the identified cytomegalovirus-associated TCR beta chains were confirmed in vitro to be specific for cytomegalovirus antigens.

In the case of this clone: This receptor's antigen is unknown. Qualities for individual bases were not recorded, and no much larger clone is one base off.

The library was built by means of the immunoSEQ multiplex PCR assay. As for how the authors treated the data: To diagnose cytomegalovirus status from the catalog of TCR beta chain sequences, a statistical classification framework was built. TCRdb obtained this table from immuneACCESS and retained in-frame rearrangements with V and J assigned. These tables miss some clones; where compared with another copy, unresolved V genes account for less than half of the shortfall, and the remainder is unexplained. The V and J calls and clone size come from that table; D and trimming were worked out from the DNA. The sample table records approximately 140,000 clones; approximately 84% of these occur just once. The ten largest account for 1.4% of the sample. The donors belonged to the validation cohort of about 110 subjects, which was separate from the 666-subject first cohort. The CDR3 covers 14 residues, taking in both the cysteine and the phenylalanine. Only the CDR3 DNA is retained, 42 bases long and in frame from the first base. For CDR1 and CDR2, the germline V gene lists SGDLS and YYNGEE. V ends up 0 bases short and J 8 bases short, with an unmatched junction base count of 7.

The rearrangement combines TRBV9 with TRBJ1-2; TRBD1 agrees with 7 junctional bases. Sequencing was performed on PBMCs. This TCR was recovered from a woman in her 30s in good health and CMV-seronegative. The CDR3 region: CASSVGGAGGGYTF. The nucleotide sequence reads TGTGCCAGCAGCGTAGGAGGGGCAGGGGGGGGCTACACCTTC.